What follows are 17 T cell receptor beta chains derived from one specimen sequenced in a study of beta chain features in type 1 diabetes. Their target antigens are unknown. Study outcomes and limitations: Shorter TCRB CDR3s, moderately but significantly so, marked every one of the four CD4+ subsets in Type 1 diabetes patients.

cDNA synthesis used the whole RNA isolate, giving expressed TCRB sequences. Profiled with immunoSEQ multiplex PCR; TCRdb holds only in-frame clones, not every one. The repertoire holds 300,000 to 350,000 clones, with roughly 12% as singletons. The sequencing input was naive CD4+ T cells from blood. The receptors were sampled from a woman aged 18-29 years with type 1 diabetes.

This clone turned up a few times. The J gene is TRBJ2-3, the V gene TRBV6-6; D may be TRBD2 (5 bases). The CDR3 runs 13 residues. CDR1 is MNHNY and CDR2 is SVGAGI in the germline V gene (reference sequence). V gave up 8 bases and J gave up 1 base, with 10 bases separating them. DNA for the CDR3: TGTGCCAGCCGCCTCGGGGGCACAGATACGCAGTATTTT. The encoded protein is CASRLGGTDTQYF.

This chain's CDR3 is CASRGGASGQETQYF. CDR3 bases: TGTGCCAGCAGGGGAGGGGCTAGCGGACAAGAGACCCAGTACTTC. The chain joins TRBV6-1 to TRBJ2-5; 7 bases align to TRBD2. Per the germline V gene, CDR1 is MNHNS and CDR2 is SASEGT. V lost 6 bases and J lost 2; bases outside the gene matches: 9. The CDR3 has 15 residues.

The rearrangement links TRBV11-2 to TRBJ1-2; D remains ambiguous. Germline V gene lookup returns CDR1 SGHAT and CDR2 FQNNGV. V was clipped by 1 base and J by 3 bases, with 9 bases between them. The CDR3 is 14 residues long. As DNA, the CDR3 is TGTGCCAGCAGCTTAGCGCAGATCTACTATGGCTACACCTTC. It yields the protein CASSLAQIYYGYTF.

This clone was observed a few times. The chain joins TRBV6-6 to TRBJ1-5; maybe TRBD1 (6 bases). The ends were cut back, 4 bases at V and 6 bases at J, with 16 bases in the middle. The CDR3 is 15 amino acids. The germline V gene encodes CDR1 MNHNY and CDR2 SVGAGI (reference sequence). CDR3 amino acids: CASSFPQGDRQPQHF. Written as DNA, the CDR3 is TGTGCCAGCAGTTTCCCACAGGGAGACCGTCAGCCCCAGCATTTT.

The rearrangement links TRBV28 to TRBJ2-5; D possibly corresponds to TRBD1 (6 bases). In germline, CDR1 is MDHEN, CDR2 SYDVKM. The CDR3 is made up of 14 amino acids. The V gene lost 2 bases and the J gene lost 5 bases, with 12 bases spanning the gap. The CDR3, as DNA: TGTGCCAGCAGTTTAGGCAGGGGCTCGGAGACCCAGTACTTC. Its translation is CASSLGRGSETQYF.

The rearrangement links TRBV7-8 to TRBJ2-1; 9 bases fit TRBD2. J was trimmed by 9 bases and V by 0 bases; bases with no gene match: 12. The germline V gene encodes CDR1 SGHVS and CDR2 FQNEAQ. The CDR3 runs 17 residues. The CDR3 DNA is TGTGCCAGCAGCTTAGCCCCTCCGGCGGGAGGGCTAAGTGAGCAGTTCTTC. Residues: CASSLAPPAGGLSEQFF.

This clone was detected only a few times. This chain connects TRBV5-4 to TRBJ2-1; perhaps TRBD2 as D (5 bases). Trimming left V 1 base short and J 3 bases short, with 14 bases between. Germline loops: CDR1 SGHNT, CDR2 YYREEE (reference sequence). This CDR3 is 16 amino acids long. The CDR3 loop reads CASSLNTGTLYNEQFF. The CDR3 DNA reads TGTGCCAGCAGCTTGAACACGGGAACCCTCTACAATGAGCAGTTCTTC.

The V gene is TRBV14, the J gene TRBJ2-6; D is unresolved. The CDR3 has 14 residues. V gave up 11 bases and J gave up 1 base, with 12 bases separating them. The germline V gene has CDR1 SGHDN and CDR2 FVKESK. CDR3 in amino acids: CACHASSGANVLTF. CDR3 bases: TGTGCCTGCCATGCTAGTTCTGGGGCCAACGTCCTGACTTTC.

This clone was seen a handful of times. The chain uses TRBV29-1 and TRBJ2-2, with 11 bases matching TRBD1. Losses at the gene ends were 6 bases for V and 7 bases for J; bases not matched to a gene: 7. Germline values: CDR1 SQVTM, CDR2 ANQGSEA. The CDR3 consists of 14 residues. CDR3 loop: CSVGTGGAGGELFF. The CDR3 nucleotides are TGCAGCGTGGGGACAGGGGGAGCTGGCGGGGAGCTGTTTTTT.

This clone has only a few counts. V is TRBV29-1 and J is TRBJ1-3; TRBD1 is a possible D gene (5 bases). Germline loops: CDR1 SQVTM, CDR2 ANQGSEA. CDR3 length: 13 residues. Trimming removed 5 bases from V and 0 bases from J, with 8 bases in between. CDR3 coding DNA: TGCAGCGTTACTCAGGGCTCTGGAAACACCATATATTTT. Encoded protein: CSVTQGSGNTIYF. The variable domain in full, with the rest retrieved from reference TRBV29-1 and TRBJ1-3, is SAVISQKPSRDICQRGTSLTIQCQVDSQVTMMFWYRQQPGQSLTLIATANQGSEATYESGFVIDKFPISRPNLTFSTLTVSNMSPEDSSIYLCSVTQGSGNTIYFGEGSWLTVV.

This clone has more than one count but fewer than ten. This chain joins TRBV28 and TRBJ2-3; 14 bases are a match to TRBD2. The CDR3 loop spans 19 amino acids. CDR1 is MDHEN and CDR2 is SYDVKM in the germline V gene. The trim removed 4 bases at V and 6 bases at J, leaving 15 bases unmatched. The CDR3 is CASSSPLPTSGRGADTQYF. CDR3 nucleotide sequence: TGTGCCAGCAGTTCCCCCCTGCCGACTAGCGGGAGGGGTGCGGATACGCAGTATTTT.

The chain recombines TRBV6-5 with TRBJ2-7, with 11 bases identical to TRBD1. Germline CDR1 reads MNHEY; CDR2 reads SVGAGI. V shed 0 bases, J shed 12 bases, and the junction held 10 bases outside the gene matches. The CDR3 is 15 amino acids. This CDR3 is CASSYSILGQGGRYV. The CDR3 DNA is TGTGCCAGCAGTTACTCGATTTTGGGACAGGGGGGACGGTACGTC.

This chain connects TRBV15 to TRBJ2-7, with 10 bases aligning to TRBD1. This CDR3 is 12 amino acids long. Per germline, CDR1 LNHNV and CDR2 YYDKDF (reference sequence). V lost 8 bases to trimming and J lost 3 bases; unmatched junction nucleotides: 1. CDR3 in amino acids: CATRDRGYEQYF. The CDR3 DNA sequence: TGTGCCACCCGGGACAGGGGCTACGAGCAGTACTTC. The full variable domain, its missing parts supplied by reference TRBV15 and TRBJ2-7, is DAMVIQNPRYQVTQFGKPVTLSCSQTLNHNVMYWYQQKSSQAPKLLFHYYDKDFNNEADTPDNFQSRRPNTSFCFLDIRSPGLGDTAMYLCATRDRGYEQYFGPGTRLTVT.

Only a few counts were recorded for this clone. The DNA of the CDR3 is TGTGCCAGCAGTCGAGCGGGGGGAGATGAGCAGTTCTTC. As protein: CASSRAGGDEQFF. The V and J genes are TRBV25-1 and TRBJ2-1; 9 bases line up with TRBD2. CDR1 and CDR2 (germline): MGHDK, SYGVNS. J lost 8 bases, V lost 5 bases, and 4 bases had no gene match. The CDR3 extends over 13 amino acids.

The sample holds a few counts of this clone. The chain uses TRBV2 and TRBJ2-1; 11 bases line up with TRBD2. The CDR3 totals 15 residues. Germline values: CDR1 SNHLY, CDR2 FYNNEI. The J segment lost 4 bases and the V segment lost 5 bases, leaving 4 bases of the junction unmatched. Written as DNA, the CDR3 is TGTGCCAGCAGTCAAACTAGCGGGAGTTACAATGAGCAGTTCTTC. Protein sequence: CASSQTSGSYNEQFF.

This clone was counted a few times. This sequence joins TRBV30 and TRBJ2-5; 12 positions match TRBD1. V gave up 2 bases and J gave up 5 bases; unmatched junction bases: 9. Germline V gives CDR1 GTSNPN, CDR2 SVGIG (reference sequence). CDR3 length: 16 amino acids. CDR3 protein: CAWSTGTGGASETQYF. The CDR3 coding sequence is TGTGCCTGGAGTACCGGGACAGGGGGCGCGTCGGAGACCCAGTACTTC.

This clone occurred a few times. This rearrangement joins TRBV11-3 to TRBJ1-2; unclear D gene. The V end was cut by 5 bases, the J end by 4 bases, with 17 bases between. The germline V gene encodes CDR1 SGHNT and CDR2 YENEEA. The CDR3 is 15 residues long. The CDR3 bases are TGTGCCAGCAGCGAAGGACTGATCAACTTCTATGGCTACACCTTC. This codes for CASSEGLINFYGYTF.